This TCR beta chain was identified in a study of graft-versus-host responses after intestinal transplantation. As regards this clone: The antigen is unknown.

The repertoire was sequenced with immunoSEQ multiplex PCR; TCRdb's copy has only in-frame clones and lacks some. The repertoire includes under 150,000 clones, about 95% of them detected once, and over 2.5% sits in the top ten. The CDR3 sequence is 15 residues long. V shed 4 bases and J shed 0 bases, with 13 bases lying between them. Germline V lookup: CDR1 MNHEY, CDR2 SMNVEV (reference sequence). The chain links TRBV27 to TRBJ2-7; tentatively, D is TRBD1 (5 bases). This clonotype was obtained from a human donor who received an intestinal transplant. The material sequenced was unstimulated CD8+ T cells sorted from spleen or lymph node cells, taken before intestinal transplant. CDR3: CASSSSDTTSYEQYF. The DNA for the CDR3 is TGTGCCAGCAGTTCCTCGGACACTACCTCCTACGAGCAGTACTTC.